This entry lists 18 T cell receptor beta chains sequenced from one sample in a study of blood T cell repertoires in COVID-19. Libraries were prepared by immunoSEQ multiplex PCR; TCRdb keeps only in-frame clonotypes and omits some of them. The table shows approximately 150,000 clones, with about 88% occurring only once. Specimen: peripheral blood. The receptors were gathered from a woman aged 45-59 years with COVID-19, enrolled during active disease.

The chain carries TRBV25-1 and TRBJ2-1; 7 nucleotides match TRBD1. The CDR3 length is 12 residues. Germline loops: CDR1 MGHDK, CDR2 SYGVNS. The V gene end was trimmed by 3 bases and the J gene end by 10 bases; junction bases not matched to a gene: 3. In nucleotides, the CDR3 is TGTGCCAGCAGTGAGGGACAGAGAGAGCAGTTCTTC. This gives the protein CASSEGQREQFF.

The rearrangement links TRBV27 to TRBJ2-3; unclear D gene. Looked up from germline, CDR1 is MNHEY and CDR2 is SMNVEV (reference sequence). The CDR3 length is 13 residues. Trimming removed 6 bases at V and 4 bases at J, with 11 bases between. The chain's CDR3 is CASSPTYPDTQYF. The CDR3 DNA reads as TGTGCCAGCAGCCCAACATATCCAGATACGCAGTATTTT.

The chain employs TRBV14 and TRBJ2-7; possibly TRBD1 for D (5 bases). The CDR3 length is 15 residues. Germline assignment: CDR1 SGHDN and CDR2 FVKESK. Trimming pared 0 bases from V and 0 bases from J, leaving 9 bases between. Here the CDR3 reads CASSQDIDSSYEQYF. The CDR3 region has the DNA TGTGCCAGCAGCCAAGATATCGACAGCTCCTACGAGCAGTACTTC.

As to this clone: The same CDR3 arises from other DNA sequences in this sample as well. V and J are TRBV27 and TRBJ2-2, with a possible D match to TRBD2 (6 bases). The V and J ends lost 2 bases and 4 bases respectively, with 11 bases between them. The V gene's germline CDR1 is MNHEY and CDR2 SMNVEV (reference sequence). This CDR3 has 15 residues. CDR3 nucleotide sequence: TGTGCCAGCAGTTTAGGGACTTTCCCCACCGGGGAGCTGTTTTTT. Its protein is CASSLGTFPTGELFF.

The V and J genes are TRBV4-1 and TRBJ2-3; D may be TRBD1 (5 bases). Trimming cost V 0 bases and J 4 bases, with 11 bases left between them. The CDR3 covers 15 residues. Germline values: CDR1 MGHRA, CDR2 YSYEKL. In nucleotides, the CDR3 is TGCGCCAGCAGCCAAGATCCGGACACAGCAGATACGCAGTATTTT. Translating gives CASSQDPDTADTQYF.

In this sample, this clone turned up a few times. This sequence joins TRBV12-5 and TRBJ1-3; D call uncertain. Trimming removed 1 base from V and 7 bases from J, with 17 bases in between. Germline assignment: CDR1 LGHNT and CDR2 FRNRAP. This CDR3 spans 16 amino acids. As DNA, the CDR3 is TGTGCTAGTGGTTTGGGGGTTAGTGACTTTGGTAACACCATATATTTT. This translates into CASGLGVSDFGNTIYF.

This chain uses TRBV10-3 with TRBJ1-4; TRBD1 matches at 7 bases. The CDR3 spans 15 residues. From germline, CDR1 is ENHRY and CDR2 SYGVKD. Unmatched junction bases numbered 4, after V lost 0 bases and J lost 6 bases. CDR3 nucleotides: TGTGCCATCAGTGAGTCACAGGGGAGAGATGAAAAACTGTTTTTT. This codes for CAISESQGRDEKLFF.

The chain recombines TRBV4-1 with TRBJ1-1, with D hard to call. Trimming left V 1 base short and J 6 bases short, with 9 bases between. Germline loops: CDR1 MGHRA, CDR2 YSYEKL. The CDR3 is 13 residues long. In nucleotides, the CDR3 is TGCGCCAGCAGCCAAGGGCAGGCCCCTGAAGCTTTCTTT. Amino acid sequence: CASSQGQAPEAFF.

V gene TRBV20-1 combines with J gene TRBJ2-1, with no clear D. Germline CDR1 reads DFQATT; CDR2 reads SNEGSKA (reference sequence). Trimming stripped 3 bases from V and 7 bases from J, with 13 bases between. The CDR3 totals 13 residues. CDR3 protein: CSASSGPRNEQFF. In nucleotides, the CDR3 is TGCAGTGCTAGTTCGGGTCCAAGGAATGAGCAGTTCTTC.

The chain recombines TRBV9 with TRBJ1-5; 8 bases agree with TRBD1. The germline CDR1 and CDR2 sequences are SGDLS and YYNGEE. Trimming at V came to 3 bases and at J to 1 base, leaving 3 bases not matched to a gene. The length of the CDR3 is 15 residues. CDR3 region: CASSADRGSNQPQHF. In DNA, the CDR3 is TGTGCCAGCAGCGCAGACAGGGGAAGCAATCAGCCCCAGCATTTT.

The rearrangement uses TRBV7-2 and TRBJ2-1, with 10 bases identical to TRBD2. With 5 bases clipped from V and 6 bases from J, the junction kept 7 bases outside the gene matches. The CDR3 loop spans 15 amino acids. The germline V gene encodes CDR1 SGHTA and CDR2 FQGNSA. In DNA form, the CDR3 reads TGTGCCAGCAGCCCACCTAGCGGGGGAGGCAATGAGCAGTTCTTC. Residues: CASSPPSGGGNEQFF.

The rearrangement joins TRBV23-1 to TRBJ2-7; 7 nucleotides align to TRBD1. TRBV23-1 is an ORF, and what it does is uncertain. J lost 2 bases, V lost 10 bases, and 8 bases had no gene match. The CDR3 is 13 amino acids. CDR3 protein: CATRDSCPYEQYF. CDR3 in DNA: TGCGCCACACGGGACAGTTGCCCCTACGAGCAGTACTTC.

This sequence joins TRBV21-1 and TRBJ2-2; the D call of TRBD1 is as the table states it, not checked on the DNA. TRBV21-1 is a recognized pseudogene. The CDR3 runs 18 residues. CDR3 nucleotide sequence: TGTGCCAGCAGCAAAGCGCGGGGGACAGGGTTCTCCACCGGGGAGCTGTTTTTT. This encodes CASSKARGTGFSTGELFF.

This chain uses TRBV6-5 with TRBJ1-5; a possible D gene is TRBD1 (6 bases). CDR1 is MNHEY, CDR2 SVGAGI, per germline. V lost 7 bases to trimming and J lost 2 bases, with 15 bases between them. CDR3 length equals 15 residues. The CDR3 region is CASNREPAGNQPQHF. The CDR3 bases are TGTGCCAGCAACAGGGAACCGGCGGGCAATCAGCCCCAGCATTTT.

This clone was recorded once. The J gene is TRBJ2-1, the V gene TRBV3-1 (or the pseudogene TRBV3-2); D may be TRBD2 (6 bases). CDR1 is LGHDT, CDR2 YNNKEL, per germline (reference sequence). There are 16 residues in the CDR3. V gave up 3 bases and J gave up 8 bases, with 20 bases separating them. The DNA of the CDR3 is TGTGCCAGCAGCCAGCATCCGGAGCCCACGGGGGATGAGCAGTTCTTC. This sequence encodes CASSQHPEPTGDEQFF.

The rearrangement joins TRBV4-1 to TRBJ1-6, with 7 bases aligning to TRBD1. The CDR3 is made up of 15 amino acids. The germline V gene has CDR1 MGHRA and CDR2 YSYEKL. V shed 4 bases and J 9 bases; nucleotides not matched to a gene: 9. CDR3 bases: TGCGCCAGCAGCCCCCGAGAGGGGGCAAGTTCACCCCTCCACTTT. Translated: CASSPREGASSPLHF.

The chain has TRBV5-1 and TRBJ2-5; TRBD2 matches at 12 bases. CDR1 and CDR2 (germline): SGHRS, YFSETQ. This CDR3 contains 16 residues. V lost 0 bases and J lost 6; bases outside the gene matches: 6. The CDR3, as DNA: TGCGCCAGCAGCTTGGAGGGGACTAGCGGGTACAAGACCCAGTACTTC. Its protein product is CASSLEGTSGYKTQYF.

The gene calls are TRBV5-4 and TRBJ2-3, with D perhaps matching TRBD2 (5 bases). This CDR3 spans 15 amino acids. Trimming removed 0 bases at V and 1 base at J, with 9 bases between. CDR1 SGHNT and CDR2 YYREEE come from the germline V gene (reference sequence). CDR3 amino acids: CASSLVGSGTDTQYF. CDR3 bases: TGTGCCAGCAGCTTGGTGGGTAGCGGCACAGATACGCAGTATTTT.